These 32 T cell receptor beta chains were sequenced from one sample in a study of tumor and adjacent non-tumor tissue in lung cancer (dated by TCRdb to the late 2010s). Bulk unsorted tissue served as the source for RNA extraction, and RNA quality was assessed using a NanoDrop ND-1000 and an Agilent 2100. Preparation of the library involved multiplex PCR. This sample was sequenced with an Illumina HiSeq 2500. TCRbeta libraries were constructed through three rounds of nested PCR with primers (Table S4) according to protocols modified from ARM-PCR. TCRdb ran its own pipeline on the public reads, namely fastp trimming at Q25 and MiXCR clone calling, and kept in-frame beta chains. Every entry covers one CDR3 protein and lists the most common genes and DNA from its rows. The table for this sample lists about 200,000 distinct CDR3 sequences; 60% to 75% of them were counted only once. The ten largest clones capture roughly 24% of the sample.

The sample was lung tumor tissue. Receptor source: a man aged 55 to 70 with non-small cell lung cancer.

This clonotype was observed many times. The chain couples TRBV11-2 to TRBJ2-7; no clear D gene. Germline loops: CDR1 SGHAT, CDR2 FQNNGV. Trimming pared 5 bases from V and 0 bases from J, leaving 14 bases between. The CDR3 totals 15 residues. In DNA form, the CDR3 reads TGTGCCAGCAGCCGCTTCGGGTGGAACTCCTACGAGCAGTACTTC. It codes for CASSRFGWNSYEQYF.

Comment on this clonotype: A read error may explain this, as a much larger clone is one base away. This chain joins TRBV4-2 and TRBJ2-7; TRBD1 or TRBD2 may be the D gene (5 bases each). Germline V lookup: CDR1 LGHNA, CDR2 YNFKEQ. This CDR3 has 15 residues. The CDR3 bases are TGTGCCAGCAACCAAGAATCCCCGGGGCCCTACGAGCAGTACTTC. As protein: CASNQESPGPYEQYF.

Note on this clonotype: At one end, the junction sequence differs from germline, possibly due to a read error. The CDR3 protein is CAGSYLGDANYGYTF. In nucleotides, the CDR3 is TGTGCCGGCAGTTACTTGGGGGATGCTAACTATGGCTACACCTTC. The chain employs TRBV6-5 and TRBJ1-2, with D possibly matching TRBD1 (5 bases). The CDR3 has 15 amino acids. Per the germline V gene, CDR1 is MNHEY and CDR2 is SVGAGI.

V is TRBV12-3 or TRBV12-4 and J is TRBJ1-2; no clear D. V was shortened by 6 bases and J by 3 bases, with 11 bases between the two germline ends. CDR3 length: 13 amino acids. The DNA of the CDR3 is TGTGCCAGCAGGGAGTCACAAGACTATGGCTACACCTTC. This translates into CASRESQDYGYTF.

A single count supports this clonotype. This could be a read error, since a much larger clone is one nucleotide away. The CDR3 ends on some other residue instead of the conserved phenylalanine or tryptophan, so this is likely a read error. The J gene is TRBJ2-3, the V gene TRBV6-5; D remains unclear. V shed 5 bases and J shed 6 bases, with 15 bases lying between them. Germline CDR1 and CDR2: MNHEY and SVGAGI. This CDR3 has 14 amino acids. CDR3 sequence: CASSTILGPDTQYL. CDR3 coding DNA: TGTGCCAGCAGTACCATCCTGGGCCCGGATACGCAGTATTTA.

Concerning this clonotype itself: This may stem from a read error, because a much larger clone lies one nucleotide away. The chain joins TRBV6-1 to TRBJ1-2; D is unresolved. Per germline, CDR1 MNHNS and CDR2 SASEGT. CDR3 length: 12 amino acids. CDR3 coding DNA: TGTGCCAGCAGTGAAGCAGGTTATGGCCACACCTTC. Residues: CASSEAGYGHTF.

In its sample, this clonotype ranks as medium-sized. J is TRBJ2-7 and V is TRBV6-2 or TRBV6-3; possible D gene TRBD1, 5 bases. The CDR3 consists of 13 residues. The V gene lost 6 bases and the J gene lost 0 bases, with 9 bases spanning the gap. Germline CDR1 and CDR2: MNHEY and SVGEGT. CDR3 protein: CASRAGNSYEQYF. The DNA for the CDR3 is TGTGCCAGCAGGGCAGGGAACTCCTACGAGCAGTACTTC.

Details on this clonotype: This may stem from a read error, because a much larger clone lies one nucleotide away. The CDR3 spells CTRGGRFADTRYF. The CDR3 region has the DNA TGCACGAGGGGCGGCCGGTTCGCAGATACGCGGTATTTT. The rearrangement joins TRBV20-1 to TRBJ2-3; D tentatively fits TRBD1 or TRBD2 (5 bases each). Germline CDR1 DFQATT, CDR2 SNEGSKA (reference sequence). CDR3 size: 13 residues.

V gene TRBV11-2 combines with J gene TRBJ2-2, with D perhaps matching TRBD1 (6 bases). The germline V and J ends were trimmed by 5 bases and 3 bases, with 16 bases remaining between them. The CDR3 extends over 16 amino acids. Germline loops: CDR1 SGHAT, CDR2 FQNNGV. This CDR3 is CASSATGFLDTGELFF. CDR3 nucleotides: TGTGCCAGCAGCGCCACAGGGTTTCTTGACACCGGGGAGCTGTTTTTT.

The chain has TRBV2 and TRBJ2-1; 11 bases are shared with TRBD1. Germline trimming cut 4 bases from V and 12 bases from J; bases unmatched to any gene: 11. CDR1 is SNHLY, CDR2 FYNNEI, per germline. This CDR3 comprises 15 residues. CDR3: CASSGGQGGFEGQFF. CDR3 DNA sequence: TGTGCCAGCAGTGGGGGACAGGGGGGGTTTGAGGGGCAGTTCTTC.

As concerns this clonotype: A junction end diverges from the germline sequence, so it may reflect a read error. The gene calls are TRBV6-5 and TRBJ1-5, with TRBD1 matching 11 bases. The germline V gene encodes CDR1 MNHEY and CDR2 SVGAGI. CDR3 size: 15 residues. The CDR3 protein is CVSSVSGQGVRPQHF. The CDR3 coding sequence is TGTGTCAGCAGTGTGTCGGGACAGGGGGTAAGGCCCCAGCATTTT.

Turning to this clonotype: This may be a read error, as it is one base from a much larger clone. The rearrangement joins TRBV6-6 to TRBJ2-7; 13 nucleotides align to TRBD2. CDR3 length equals 15 residues. CDR1 MNHNY and CDR2 SVGAGI come from the germline V gene (reference sequence). The CDR3: CANSGTSGRAYEQYF. CDR3 nucleotide sequence: TGTGCCAACAGTGGCACTAGCGGGAGGGCCTACGAGCAGTACTTC.

This chain connects TRBV20-1 to TRBJ2-5; perhaps TRBD2 as D (5 bases). Germline V lookup: CDR1 DFQATT, CDR2 SNEGSKA (reference sequence). The CDR3 is made up of 14 amino acids. DNA for the CDR3: TGCACTACTAGAGATGGGGTGCGCCTCAAGACCCAGTACTTC. Translation: CTTRDGVRLKTQYF.

A note on this clonotype: Relative to the germline gene, one junction end is altered; a read error may explain this. The chain is built from TRBV20-1 and TRBJ2-3; unclear D gene. In germline, CDR1 is DFQATT, CDR2 SNEGSKA (reference sequence). The CDR3 has 14 residues. The CDR3 DNA sequence: TGCAGTGTTCACTCGGCGGTGGGCACAGCTACGCAGTATTTT. Translation: CSVHSAVGTATQYF.

The rearrangement uses TRBV6-2 or TRBV6-3 and TRBJ2-7; tentatively, D is TRBD2 (5 bases). This CDR3 comprises 13 residues. V dropped 6 bases and J dropped 0 bases, with 9 bases sitting between them. In germline, CDR1 is MNHEY, CDR2 SVGEGT. CDR3 nucleotides: TGTGCCAGCAGGCAAACTAGCTCCTACGAGCAGTACTTC. Its protein is CASRQTSSYEQYF.

The chain combines TRBV7-9 with TRBJ2-7; no clear D. Per germline, CDR1 SEHNR and CDR2 FQNEAQ (reference sequence). The CDR3 length is 10 residues. This CDR3 reads CTQWEDEQYF. For the CDR3, the DNA is TGTACACAGTGGGAAGACGAGCAGTACTTC. Full variable domain (outside the CDR3, taken from reference TRBV7-9 and TRBJ2-7): DTGVSQNPRHKITKRGQNVTFRCDPISEHNRLYWYRQTLGQGPEFLTYFQNEAQLEKSRLLSDRFSAERPKGSFSTLEIQRTEQGDSAMYLCTQWEDEQYFGPGTRLTVT.

The chain uses TRBV6-6 and TRBJ1-3; possibly TRBD1 for D (5 bases). V lost 2 bases to trimming and J lost 1 base, with 9 bases between them. The germline V gene has CDR1 MNHNY and CDR2 SVGAGI (reference sequence). The CDR3 sequence is 15 residues long. The CDR3 spells CASSYRTLSGNTIYF. CDR3 nucleotide sequence: TGTGCCAGCAGTTACCGGACACTTTCTGGAAACACCATATATTTT.

Concerning this clonotype: At one of its ends the junction is not consistent with the germline gene, which may arise from a read error. This rearrangement joins TRBV24-1 to TRBJ2-7, with 10 bases lining up with TRBD1. The CDR3 spans 15 residues. Germline CDR1 and CDR2: KGHDR and SFDVKD. DNA of the CDR3: TGTGCCGCCAGTGATTATCGACAGGGGGCCGGCGAGCAGTACTTC. Residues: CAASDYRQGAGEQYF.

This clonotype was observed a handful of times. V gene TRBV30 combines with J gene TRBJ2-6; 8 bases align to TRBD1. CDR3 length: 17 residues. After removal of 2 bases from V and 0 bases from J, the junction contained 6 bases not matched to a gene. Germline V CDR1 and CDR2: GTSNPN, SVGIG (reference sequence). The CDR3 bases are TGTGCCTGGAGTACACAGGGGGTCAACTCTGGGGCCAACGTCCTGACTTTC. The encoded protein is CAWSTQGVNSGANVLTF.

This clonotype showed up just once. The junction departs from the called germline gene at one end, perhaps through a read error. V is TRBV12-3 or TRBV12-4 and J is TRBJ2-2; D uncertain. This CDR3 spans 15 amino acids. The CDR3 loop reads CASHARVGGTAELFF. CDR3 nucleotide sequence: TGTGCCAGCCATGCACGGGTGGGTGGCACCGCGGAGTTGTTTTTT.

The sample holds one count of this clonotype. Germline is not matched at one junction end, which may reflect a read error. The chain combines TRBV6-2 or TRBV6-3 with TRBJ2-3, with 13 bases that match TRBD2. Germline values: CDR1 MNHEY, CDR2 SVGEGT. The CDR3 contains 19 residues. The CDR3 region is CVSRGVQGLAGSSTDTQFF. In DNA, the CDR3 is TGTGTCAGCAGGGGGGTGCAGGGACTAGCGGGATCTAGCACAGATACGCAGTTTTTT.

About this clonotype: One end of the junction fails to match germline, which may point to a read error. This chain connects TRBV11-2 to TRBJ2-6; 8 bases are shared with TRBD1. CDR3 size: 18 residues. CDR1 is SGHAT and CDR2 is FQNNGV in the germline V gene. The CDR3 DNA is TGTGCCACCAGCTTAAGAGGACAGGGCGAGTCTAGGGCCAACGTCCTGACTTTC. It codes for CATSLRGQGESRANVLTF. The whole variable domain, remainder taken from reference TRBV11-2 and TRBJ2-6, is EAGVAQSPRYKIIEKRQSVAFWCNPISGHATLYWYQQILGQGPKLLIQFQNNGVVDDSQLPKDRFSAERLKGVDSTLKIQPAKLEDSAVYLCATSLRGQGESRANVLTFGAGSRLTVL.

This clonotype was observed a single time. Because the CDR3 is missing its conserved closing phenylalanine or tryptophan, this is likely a read error. The V call is TRBV6-5, the J call TRBJ2-7; D might be TRBD1 (5 bases). There are 16 residues in the CDR3. CDR1 is MNHEY and CDR2 is SVGAGI in the germline V gene. The CDR3 here is CASSLAASGSSYEQYY. CDR3 nucleotide sequence: TGTGCTAGCAGCCTGGCCGCCTCAGGGTCATCCTACGAGCAGTACTAC.

This clonotype showed up many times. The V and J genes are TRBV6-2 or TRBV6-3 and TRBJ2-1; 13 nucleotides line up with TRBD2. The CDR3 has 14 residues. Germline V gene lookup returns CDR1 MNHEY and CDR2 SVGEGT. Trimming at V came to 6 bases and at J to 9 bases, leaving 5 bases not matched to a gene. CDR3: CASRRTSGSPEQFF. For the CDR3, the DNA is TGTGCCAGCAGGCGGACTAGCGGGAGTCCTGAGCAGTTCTTC.

Comment on this clonotype: An end of the junction does not agree with germline; a read error may underlie this. This chain uses TRBV4-2 with TRBJ1-4; a possible D gene is TRBD1 (6 bases). In germline, CDR1 is LGHNA, CDR2 YNFKEQ. The CDR3 is made up of 15 amino acids. CDR3 nucleotides: TGTGCCAGCAGCCAGCCGGGGGGGGGCGATGAAAAAATGTTTTTT. Its translation is CASSQPGGGDEKMFF.

In nucleotides, the CDR3 is TGCAGTGCTACTGGACTAGCGGGGGCCTTCGCAGATACGCAGTATTTT. It is translated as CSATGLAGAFADTQYF. This rearrangement joins TRBV20-1 to TRBJ2-3, with 13 bases lining up with TRBD2. The CDR3 sequence is 16 residues long. V was pared by 4 bases and J by 4 bases, with 8 bases of the junction left unmatched. Germline loops: CDR1 DFQATT, CDR2 SNEGSKA (reference sequence).

Note on this clonotype: This is likely a read error, given that the CDR3 carries no conserved phenylalanine or tryptophan at its end. The rearrangement links TRBV20-1 to TRBJ1-2; D unresolved. Germline V lookup: CDR1 DFQATT, CDR2 SNEGSKA (reference sequence). Trimming stripped 1 base from V and 7 bases from J, with 10 bases between. This CDR3 has 12 amino acids. CDR3 in DNA: TGCAGTGCTAGAGGCTACCGGGGTGGCTACACCATC. This codes for CSARGYRGGYTI.

This chain uses TRBV29-1 with TRBJ2-2; no firm D call. Trimming shortened V by 7 bases and J by 8 bases, and 8 bases separated the two germline ends. CDR3 length: 10 amino acids. Germline CDR1 reads SQVTM; CDR2 reads ANQGSEA. The CDR3: CSGDEGELFF. The DNA for the CDR3 is TGCAGCGGTGATGAGGGGGAGCTGTTTTTT.

The V and J genes are TRBV29-1 and TRBJ1-1; possible D gene TRBD1, 6 bases. With 6 bases removed from V and 3 bases from J, the gap between germline ends came to 11 bases. Germline V gene data show CDR1 as SQVTM and CDR2 as ANQGSEA. This CDR3 comprises 12 residues. CDR3 sequence (DNA): TGCAGCGTAAGCGAGGGGGACACTGAAGCTTTCTTT. Residues: CSVSEGDTEAFF.

The rearrangement joins TRBV2 to TRBJ2-1; D tentatively fits TRBD1 or TRBD2 (5 bases each). V lost 6 bases and J 0 bases, leaving 6 bases between the germline ends. Germline CDR1 is SNHLY and CDR2 is FYNNEI. This CDR3 region has 13 residues. The CDR3 protein is CASRGVSYNEQFF. CDR3 DNA sequence: TGTGCCAGCAGGGGGGTCTCCTACAATGAGCAGTTCTTC.

Turning to this clonotype: The junction does not match germline at one end; this may be a read error. The gene calls are TRBV20-1 and TRBJ1-1; D might be TRBD1 (6 bases). CDR1 is DFQATT and CDR2 is SNEGSKA in the germline V gene (reference sequence). CDR3 size: 13 residues. CDR3 region: CSARAQGNTEAIF. The DNA of the CDR3 is TGCAGTGCTAGAGCGCAGGGGAACACAGAAGCTATCTTT.

A note on this clonotype: This may come from a read error, since a much larger clone is one base off. The J gene is TRBJ2-7, the V gene TRBV20-1; no clear D gene. Germline V lookup: CDR1 DFQATT, CDR2 SNEGSKA (reference sequence). The CDR3 contains 13 residues. The CDR3 spells CSVRYSRSYEQYF. The CDR3 DNA reads TGCAGTGTTAGATATTCGCGGAGCTACGAGCAGTACTTC.